This TCR beta chain appears in the sequencing data of a study of T cell responses to AZD1222 COVID-19 vaccine (dated by TCRdb to about 2021). Regarding the complete study: Because spike-specific TCR depth and breadth did not differ between the two schedules, AZD1222 recipients who got a second dose at roughly 4 weeks were pooled with those who got a second dose at roughly 12 weeks. A total of around 240 trial participants underwent TCR sequencing, of whom 200 to 220 had received two doses of AZD1222 and approximately 25 had received two doses of the MenACWY control vaccine. Enrollment into the trials was organized by age into subgroups of 18-55, 56-69 and 70-plus years, and those subgroups contained around 150, 28 and 57 TCR-sequenced participants, respectively.

The meaning of the sample's time point label: baseline before first vaccination. Samples from vaccinated people were obtained from the UK trials COV001 and COV002, which included a single-blind randomized controlled phase 2/3 trial of AZD1222 (ChAdOx1 nCoV-19) in healthy adults. Trial participant PBMC samples were collected at day 0 and day 28 after the second dose for TCRbeta chain sequencing. Of note for this clone: It has no known antigen specificity. The record has no base qualities; no much larger clone is one base away.

The CDR3 regions of human TCRbeta chains were subjected to immunosequencing. The paper's data handling went like this. Repertoire TCRs were matched against a reference library of SARS-CoV-2-specific TCRs generated with the MIRA antigen-specificity platform. Breadth was defined as the fraction of unique TCRs that were SARS-CoV-2-associated, and depth was defined as the fraction of total T cells that were SARS-CoV-2-associated. Each spike-specific TCR was assigned to its reactive spike region and to a CD4 or CD8 class using the MIRA data. Log10-transformed breadth and depth values were compared by one-way ANOVA with Sidak's multiple comparisons tests. TCRdb holds this immuneACCESS table with in-frame rearrangements only. Some clones are missing; in checked studies, unresolved V genes explain under half, and the rest has no known cause. That table gives V, J and clone size, and the DNA gave D and trimming. The sample data list approximately 150,000 clones, and just under 95% of these were observed just once. Approximately 1.4% of the sample is in the top ten clones.

Study-level results and caveats: The 56-69-year group was small, and its depth increase did not reach significance, likely because of low power. Because no day 14 peak-response samples were available, repertoires were characterized only after the peak T cell response. Nearly half of unique spike-specific TCRs reportedly recognized epitopes outside regions mutated in the B.1.351 and B.1.1.7 variants. CD4 TCRs associated with the vaccine covered the entire spike protein, and the dominant responses were in regions 160-218 and 743-854. A significant rise in spike-specific TCR breadth and depth was observed after two AZD1222 doses relative to day 0 and relative to MenACWY recipients. Participants were mostly white British and included more females than males, and it was suggested by the authors that clonal diversity may have been underestimated. Only five to seven AZD1222 recipients were SARS-CoV-2 seropositive at baseline, limiting conclusions about previously exposed vaccinees.

Taken from cysteine to phenylalanine, the CDR3 has 13 residues. Solely the CDR3 DNA is kept, with 39 bases framed from the first base. CDR1 KGHDR and CDR2 SFDVKD were looked up in the germline V gene. V gives up 2 bases and J gives up 8 bases, and the segment between their germline ends measures 9 bases. Here the chain combines TRBV24-1 and TRBJ2-1, with no D gene named confidently. Source: peripheral blood, taken on day 0 of AZD1222 vaccination. This receptor was identified in an adult in good health. The CDR3: CATSDSQAYEQFF. The DNA is as follows: TGTGCCACCAGTGATTCGCAGGCGTATGAGCAGTTCTTC.